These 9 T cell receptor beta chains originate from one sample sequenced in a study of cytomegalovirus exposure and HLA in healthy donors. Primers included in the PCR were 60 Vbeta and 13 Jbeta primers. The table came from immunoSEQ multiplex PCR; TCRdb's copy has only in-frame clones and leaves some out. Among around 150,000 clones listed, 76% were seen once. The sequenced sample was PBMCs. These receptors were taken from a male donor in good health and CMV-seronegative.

The CDR3 DNA follows: TGTGCCAGTAGTAGGCGGGTTGGGGGGGCGGAGACCCAGTACTTC. Translation: CASSRRVGGAETQYF. The chain is built from TRBV19 and TRBJ2-5; TRBD2 might be the D (7 bases). Trimming took 4 bases from V and 5 from J, leaving 17 bases between them. Germline CDR1 reads LNHDA; CDR2 reads SQIVND (reference sequence). There are 15 residues in the CDR3.

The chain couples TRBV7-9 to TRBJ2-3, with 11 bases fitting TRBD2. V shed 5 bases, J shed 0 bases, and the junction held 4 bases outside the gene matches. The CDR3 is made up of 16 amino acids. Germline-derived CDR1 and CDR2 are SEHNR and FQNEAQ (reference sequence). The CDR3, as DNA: TGTGCCAGCAGCCCACGGACTAGCGGGAGCACAGATACGCAGTATTTT. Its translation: CASSPRTSGSTDTQYF.

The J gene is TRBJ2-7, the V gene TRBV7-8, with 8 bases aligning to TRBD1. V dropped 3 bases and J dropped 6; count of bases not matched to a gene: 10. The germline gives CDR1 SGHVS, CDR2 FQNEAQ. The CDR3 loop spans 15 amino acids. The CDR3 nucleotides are TGTGCCAGCAGCTTTCTTGGACAGGGTCCCTTCGAGCAGTACTTC. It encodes CASSFLGQGPFEQYF.

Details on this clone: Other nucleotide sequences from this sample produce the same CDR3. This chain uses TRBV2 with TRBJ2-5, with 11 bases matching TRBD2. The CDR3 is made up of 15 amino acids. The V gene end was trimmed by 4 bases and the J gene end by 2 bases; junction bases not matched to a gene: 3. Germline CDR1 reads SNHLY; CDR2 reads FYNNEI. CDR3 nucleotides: TGTGCCAGCAGTGGACTAGCGGGGCTTCAAGAGACCCAGTACTTC. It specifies CASSGLAGLQETQYF.

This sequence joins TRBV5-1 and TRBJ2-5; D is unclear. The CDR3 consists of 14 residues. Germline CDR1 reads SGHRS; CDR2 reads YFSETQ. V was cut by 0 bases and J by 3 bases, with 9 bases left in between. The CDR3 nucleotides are TGCGCCAGCAGCTTGGACAGAATAGAAGAGACCCAGTACTTC. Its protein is CASSLDRIEETQYF.

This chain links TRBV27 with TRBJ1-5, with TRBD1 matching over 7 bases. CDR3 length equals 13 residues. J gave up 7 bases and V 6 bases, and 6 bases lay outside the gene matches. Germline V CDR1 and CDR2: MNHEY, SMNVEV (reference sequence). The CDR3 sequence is CASRGRQGQPQHF. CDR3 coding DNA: TGTGCCAGCAGGGGAAGACAGGGCCAGCCCCAGCATTTT.

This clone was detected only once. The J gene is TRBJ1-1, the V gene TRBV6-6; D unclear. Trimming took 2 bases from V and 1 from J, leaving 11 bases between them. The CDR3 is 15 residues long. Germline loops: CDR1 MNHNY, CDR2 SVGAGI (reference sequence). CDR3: CASSYGLSQNTEAFF. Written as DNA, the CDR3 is TGTGCCAGCAGTTACGGCTTATCCCAGAACACTGAAGCTTTCTTT.

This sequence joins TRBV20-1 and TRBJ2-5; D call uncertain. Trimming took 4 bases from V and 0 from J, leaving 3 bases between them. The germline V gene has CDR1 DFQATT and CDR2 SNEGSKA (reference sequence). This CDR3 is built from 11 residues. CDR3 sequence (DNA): TGCAGTGCTACGTACCAAGAGACCCAGTACTTC. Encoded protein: CSATYQETQYF.

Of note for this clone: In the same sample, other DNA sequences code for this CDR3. The CDR3 DNA reads TGTGCCAGCTCACCCGGGACAGGGGACTATGGCTACACCTTC. Protein: CASSPGTGDYGYTF. The gene calls are TRBV18 and TRBJ1-2, with 10 bases identical to TRBD1. Per the germline V gene, CDR1 is KGHSH and CDR2 is LQKENI. This CDR3 has 14 amino acids. V dropped 3 bases and J dropped 3; count of bases not matched to a gene: 1.